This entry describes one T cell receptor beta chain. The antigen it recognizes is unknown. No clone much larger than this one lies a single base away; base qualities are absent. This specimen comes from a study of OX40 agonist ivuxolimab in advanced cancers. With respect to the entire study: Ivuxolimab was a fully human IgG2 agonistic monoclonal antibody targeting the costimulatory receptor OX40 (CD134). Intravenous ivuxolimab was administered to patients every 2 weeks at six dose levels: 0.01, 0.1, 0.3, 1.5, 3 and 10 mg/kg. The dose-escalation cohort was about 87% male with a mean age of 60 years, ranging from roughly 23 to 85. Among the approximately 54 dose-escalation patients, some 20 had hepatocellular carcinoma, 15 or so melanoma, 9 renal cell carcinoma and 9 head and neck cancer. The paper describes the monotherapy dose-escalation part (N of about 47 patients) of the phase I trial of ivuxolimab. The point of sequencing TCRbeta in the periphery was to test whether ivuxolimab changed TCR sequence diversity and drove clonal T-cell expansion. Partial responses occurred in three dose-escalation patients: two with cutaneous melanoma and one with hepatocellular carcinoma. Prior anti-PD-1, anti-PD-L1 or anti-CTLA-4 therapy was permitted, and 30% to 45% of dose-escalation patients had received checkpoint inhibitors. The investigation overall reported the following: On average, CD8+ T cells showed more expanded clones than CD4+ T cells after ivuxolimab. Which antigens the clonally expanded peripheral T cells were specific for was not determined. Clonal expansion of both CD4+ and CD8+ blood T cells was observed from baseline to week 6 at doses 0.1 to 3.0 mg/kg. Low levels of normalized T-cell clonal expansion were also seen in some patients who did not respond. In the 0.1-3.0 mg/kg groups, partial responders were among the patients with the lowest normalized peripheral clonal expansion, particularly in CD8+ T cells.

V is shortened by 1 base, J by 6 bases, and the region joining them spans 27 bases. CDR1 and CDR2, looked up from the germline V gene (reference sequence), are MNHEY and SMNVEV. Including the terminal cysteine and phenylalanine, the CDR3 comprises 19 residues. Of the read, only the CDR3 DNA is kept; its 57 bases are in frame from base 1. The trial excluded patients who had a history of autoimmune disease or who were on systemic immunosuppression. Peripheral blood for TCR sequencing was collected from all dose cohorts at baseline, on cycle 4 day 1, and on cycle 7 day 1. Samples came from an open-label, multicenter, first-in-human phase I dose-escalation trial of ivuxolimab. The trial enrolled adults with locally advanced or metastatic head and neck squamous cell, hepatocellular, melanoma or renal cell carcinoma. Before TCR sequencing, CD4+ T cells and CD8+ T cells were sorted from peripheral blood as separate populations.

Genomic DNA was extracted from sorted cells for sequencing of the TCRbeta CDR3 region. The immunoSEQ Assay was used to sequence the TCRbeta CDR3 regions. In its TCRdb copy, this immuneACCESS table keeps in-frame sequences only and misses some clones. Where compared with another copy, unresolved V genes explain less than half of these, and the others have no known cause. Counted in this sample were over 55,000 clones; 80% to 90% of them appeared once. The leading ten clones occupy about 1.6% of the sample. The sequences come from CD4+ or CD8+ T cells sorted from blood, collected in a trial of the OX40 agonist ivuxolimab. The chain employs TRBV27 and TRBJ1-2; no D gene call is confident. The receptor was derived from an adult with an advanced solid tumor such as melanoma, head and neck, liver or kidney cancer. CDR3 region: CASSLFSTRGLQKLDGYTF. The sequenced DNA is TGTGCCAGCAGTTTATTCTCCACCCGCGGTCTCCAAAAACTTGATGGCTACACCTTC.